The 27 T cell receptor beta chains listed next were all sequenced from one sample in a study of cytomegalovirus exposure and HLA in healthy donors. A multiplex PCR was run with 60 Vbeta primers and 13 Jbeta primers. Assay: immunoSEQ multiplex PCR; the TCRdb copy retains only in-frame clones and omits some. The sample records approximately 150,000 clones, about 80% being singletons. Sequenced sample: PBMCs. These receptors all stem from a female donor in good health and CMV-seronegative.

This clone has a handful of counts. The chain employs TRBV5-6 and TRBJ1-1; D ambiguous. The CDR3 covers 12 residues. Germline values: CDR1 SGHDT, CDR2 YYEEEE. Trimming took 0 bases from V and 6 from J, leaving 6 bases between them. CDR3 in amino acids: CASSLGRAEAFF. CDR3 nucleotides: TGTGCCAGCAGCTTGGGTCGGGCTGAAGCTTTCTTT. Complete variable domain (other parts from reference TRBV5-6 and TRBJ1-1): DAGVTQSPTHLIKTRGQQVTLRCSPKSGHDTVSWYQQALGQGPQFIFQYYEEEERQRGNFPDRFSGHQFPNYSSELNVNALLLGDSALYLCASSLGRAEAFFGQGTRLTVV.

The chain has TRBV2 and TRBJ1-1; the D gene is possibly TRBD1 (5 bases). This CDR3 comprises 14 residues. Germline CDR1 and CDR2: SNHLY and FYNNEI. With 7 bases removed from V and 1 base from J, the gap between germline ends came to 13 bases. CDR3 amino acids: CASKAGRTNTEAFF. CDR3 coding DNA: TGTGCCAGCAAGGCAGGGCGAACGAACACTGAAGCTTTCTTT.

This chain connects TRBV7-8 to TRBJ1-3, with D possibly TRBD1 on 5 matching bases. Trimming cost V 6 bases and J 2 bases, with 11 bases left between them. CDR3 length: 14 amino acids. The germline gives CDR1 SGHVS, CDR2 FQNEAQ. The CDR3, as DNA: TGTGCCAGCAGGAAAAGGGGTCCTGGAAACACCATATATTTT. It yields the protein CASRKRGPGNTIYF.

The J gene is TRBJ1-2, the V gene TRBV7-9, with 7 bases lining up with TRBD1. V was pared by 5 bases and J by 2 bases, with 8 bases of the junction left unmatched. Germline V gives CDR1 SEHNR, CDR2 FQNEAQ (reference sequence). This CDR3 spans 15 amino acids. Written as DNA, the CDR3 is TGTGCCAGCAGCCAAACAGGGGCCGCAAACTATGGCTACACCTTC. This translates into CASSQTGAANYGYTF. Full variable domain (missing parts from reference TRBV7-9 and TRBJ1-2): DTGVSQNPRHKITKRGQNVTFRCDPISEHNRLYWYRQTLGQGPEFLTYFQNEAQLEKSRLLSDRFSAERPKGSFSTLEIQRTEQGDSAMYLCASSQTGAANYGYTFGSGTRLTVV.

The chain couples TRBV28 to TRBJ2-1; TRBD2 agrees at 10 bases. The germline gives CDR1 MDHEN, CDR2 SYDVKM. V was pared by 2 bases and J by 5 bases, with 6 bases of the junction left unmatched. CDR3 length: 16 residues. CDR3 residues: CASSLSGGASDNEQFF. CDR3 bases: TGTGCCAGCAGTTTAAGCGGGGGGGCCTCGGACAATGAGCAGTTCTTC.

The rearrangement links TRBV27 to TRBJ2-7; D may be TRBD2 (5 bases). V dropped 5 bases and J dropped 0 bases, with 14 bases sitting between them. This CDR3 region has 15 residues. Germline loops: CDR1 MNHEY, CDR2 SMNVEV (reference sequence). CDR3 in DNA: TGTGCCAGCAGTGCAGGCGGTGGGAGCTCCTACGAGCAGTACTTC. Translating gives CASSAGGGSSYEQYF.

The chain is built from TRBV7-2 and TRBJ2-1; TRBD2 aligns across 8 bases. This CDR3 is built from 15 residues. Germline CDR1 reads SGHTA; CDR2 reads FQGNSA. V lost 2 bases and J lost 4; bases outside the gene matches: 4. The CDR3 sequence is CASSLTGGVYNEQFF. CDR3 bases: TGTGCCAGCAGCTTAACGGGAGGGGTATACAATGAGCAGTTCTTC. Looking up the rest from reference TRBV7-2 and TRBJ2-1 gives the full variable domain: GAGVSQSPSNKVTEKGKDVELRCDPISGHTALYWYRQSLGQGLEFLIYFQGNSAPDKSGLPSDRFSAERTGGSVSTLTIQRTQQEDSAVYLCASSLTGGVYNEQFFGPGTRLTVL.

The chain has TRBV30 and TRBJ2-2; TRBD1 agrees at 7 bases. Germline trimming cut 8 bases from V and 4 bases from J; bases unmatched to any gene: 10. Germline V gene sequence: CDR1 GTSNPN, CDR2 SVGIG (reference sequence). The CDR3 has 14 amino acids. The CDR3 nucleotides are TGTGCCACCTCCAACGACAGGGCCACCGGGGAGCTGTTTTTT. Its protein product is CATSNDRATGELFF. Filled out from reference TRBV30 and TRBJ2-2, the complete variable domain reads SQTIHQWPATLVQPVGSPLSLECTVEGTSNPNLYWYRQAAGRGLQLLFYSVGIGQISSEVPQNLSASRPQDRQFILSSKKLLLSDSGFYLCATSNDRATGELFFGEGSRLTVL.

J is TRBJ2-7 and V is TRBV14, with D hard to call. Germline values: CDR1 SGHDN, CDR2 FVKESK. V was trimmed by 3 bases and J by 6 bases, leaving 9 bases between them. The CDR3 spans 12 residues. CDR3 in amino acids: CASSHPWAEQYF. In DNA, the CDR3 is TGTGCCAGCAGCCACCCCTGGGCCGAGCAGTACTTC.

DNA for the CDR3: TGTGCCAGCAGCGCCTGGACAGCGGCGCCCTCGGAGACCCAGTACTTC. This sequence encodes CASSAWTAAPSETQYF. The chain has TRBV7-9 and TRBJ2-5, with D maybe TRBD1 (6 bases). The V end was cut by 5 bases, the J end by 5 bases, with 21 bases between. Germline V CDR1 and CDR2: SEHNR, FQNEAQ (reference sequence). CDR3 size: 16 residues.

V and J are TRBV2 and TRBJ1-4; D perhaps matches TRBD1 (6 bases). Germline lookup yields CDR1 SNHLY and CDR2 FYNNEI. The length of the CDR3 is 14 residues. The V end was cut by 3 bases, the J end by 5 bases, with 10 bases between. CDR3 in amino acids: CASSDGQKNEKLFF. The CDR3 DNA reads TGTGCCAGCAGTGACGGACAGAAGAATGAAAAACTGTTTTTT.

The chain links TRBV28 to TRBJ2-7; D gene ambiguous. Germline CDR1 and CDR2: MDHEN and SYDVKM. The ends were cut back, 10 bases at V and 2 bases at J, with 12 bases in the middle. The CDR3 is made up of 12 amino acids. CDR3 sequence: CAISRGPYEQYF. CDR3 sequence (DNA): TGTGCCATATCCAGAGGTCCCTACGAGCAGTACTTC.

The rearrangement links TRBV5-1 to TRBJ1-1; no firm D call. V was pared by 0 bases and J by 6 bases, with 15 bases between. The CDR3 is 15 amino acids. The germline CDR1 and CDR2 sequences are SGHRS and YFSETQ. The CDR3 reads CASSLGPGKGSEAFF. The DNA of the CDR3 is TGCGCCAGCAGCTTGGGCCCGGGGAAGGGATCTGAAGCTTTCTTT. Drawing the rest from reference TRBV5-1 and TRBJ1-1, the complete variable domain is KAGVTQTPRYLIKTRGQQVTLSCSPISGHRSVSWYQQTPGQGLQFLFEYFSETQRNKGNFPGRFSGRQFSNSRSEMNVSTLELGDSALYLCASSLGPGKGSEAFFGQGTRLTVV.

The chain uses TRBV6-1 and TRBJ2-7; 8 bases map to TRBD1. The germline gives CDR1 MNHNS, CDR2 SASEGT. The junction had 11 bases not matched to a gene; V was cut back by 7 bases and J by 6 bases. This CDR3 has 14 amino acids. The CDR3 region has the DNA TGTGCCAGCACCCGGACAGGGCTGGTGGGCGAGCAGTACTTC. The encoded protein is CASTRTGLVGEQYF.

This chain links TRBV2 with TRBJ2-7; TRBD2 matches 10 bases. The germline V gene has CDR1 SNHLY and CDR2 FYNNEI. The trim removed 3 bases at V and 2 bases at J, leaving 7 bases unmatched. The CDR3 runs to 16 residues. The CDR3 DNA follows: TGTGCCAGCAGTGACGTGCTTAGCGGGGGGACCTACGAGCAGTACTTC. It codes for CASSDVLSGGTYEQYF.

This chain links TRBV27 with TRBJ1-2; 9 bases are shared with TRBD1. The CDR3 totals 16 residues. The J segment lost 8 bases and the V segment lost 3 bases, leaving 13 bases of the junction unmatched. CDR1 MNHEY and CDR2 SMNVEV come from the germline V gene (reference sequence). The CDR3, as DNA: TGTGCCAGCAGTTTGTACTCCACAGGGGGCGCTGAGGGCTACACCTTC. Protein: CASSLYSTGGAEGYTF.

This chain joins TRBV7-9 and TRBJ2-2, with TRBD2 matching 8 bases. From germline, CDR1 is SEHNR and CDR2 FQNEAQ (reference sequence). The CDR3 consists of 18 residues. V shed 7 bases and J 5 bases; nucleotides not matched to a gene: 18. The CDR3 sequence: CASTSGGAGVVRTGELFF. In DNA form, the CDR3 reads TGTGCCAGCACCTCCGGGGGAGCGGGAGTCGTCCGGACCGGGGAGCTGTTTTTT.

On this clone: The junction departs from germline at one end; a sequencing error may be responsible. The gene calls are TRBV7-7 and TRBJ2-5, with TRBD2 matching 7 bases. Germline lookup yields CDR1 SSHAT and CDR2 FNYEAQ (reference sequence). This CDR3 comprises 14 residues. The CDR3 DNA follows: TGTGCTAGCAGCTTAGCAAGCGGGGTTGAGACCCAGTACTTC. This sequence encodes CASSLASGVETQYF.

The V call is TRBV29-1, the J call TRBJ2-3; D ambiguous. Germline CDR1 SQVTM, CDR2 ANQGSEA. Trimming cost V 0 bases and J 2 bases, with 9 bases left between them. This CDR3 has 14 amino acids. The CDR3: CSVEEGRPTDTQYF. The DNA of the CDR3 is TGCAGCGTTGAAGAAGGCAGGCCCACAGATACGCAGTATTTT.

The V and J genes are TRBV6-5 and TRBJ2-3; maybe TRBD2 (6 bases). Trimming took off 4 bases at V and 8 bases at J, with 13 bases between the two ends. Germline CDR1 and CDR2: MNHEY and SVGAGI. The CDR3 is 13 residues long. The CDR3 sequence is CASSSPGGSTQYF. As DNA, the CDR3 is TGTGCCAGCAGTTCCCCCGGGGGAAGTACGCAGTATTTT.

The chain recombines TRBV7-2 with TRBJ1-2; D gene uncertain. V gave up 5 bases and J gave up 2 bases, with 12 bases separating them. This CDR3 is 14 amino acids long. CDR1 SGHTA and CDR2 FQGNSA come from the germline V gene. The CDR3 nucleotides are TGTGCCAGCAGCCAAAGGACTATGAACTATGGCTACACCTTC. It translates to CASSQRTMNYGYTF.

The chain joins TRBV10-2 to TRBJ2-1; 8 bases fit TRBD2. The germline CDR1 and CDR2 sequences are WSHSY and SAAADI. This CDR3 has 16 residues. Trimming at V came to 6 bases and at J to 1 base, leaving 8 bases not matched to a gene. This chain's CDR3 is CASSLRLAGSYNEQFF. The CDR3 DNA sequence: TGCGCCAGCAGCTTGAGGCTAGCGGGTTCCTACAATGAGCAGTTCTTC.

V is TRBV5-4 and J is TRBJ1-1; possible D gene TRBD1, 6 bases. The germline V and J ends were trimmed by 0 bases and 5 bases, with 14 bases remaining between them. This CDR3 has 15 amino acids. CDR1 and CDR2 from the germline V gene are SGHNT and YYREEE (reference sequence). The CDR3 DNA sequence: TGTGCCAGCAGCTTGGTAGGGGGGGCGAGGACTGAAGCTTTCTTT. Translating it yields CASSLVGGARTEAFF.

The chain employs TRBV9 and TRBJ2-3, with TRBD2 matching 8 bases. CDR3 length: 17 residues. From germline, CDR1 is SGDLS and CDR2 YYNGEE. J was trimmed by 3 bases and V by 3 bases; bases with no gene match: 12. CDR3 in DNA: TGTGCCAGCAGCGCCGACGGTAGCGGACTAGCTACAGATACGCAGTATTTT. It specifies CASSADGSGLATDTQYF.

The CDR3 bases are TGCGCCAGCAGCACCGGGACAGGGACTAGCACAGATACGCAGTATTTT. It yields the protein CASSTGTGTSTDTQYF. V gene TRBV5-1 combines with J gene TRBJ2-3, with 9 nucleotides matching TRBD1. The germline V gene encodes CDR1 SGHRS and CDR2 YFSETQ. The CDR3 runs 16 residues. Trimming removed 4 bases from V and 0 bases from J; junction bases left unmatched: 6.

The genes are TRBV5-8 and TRBJ1-1; possibly TRBD1 for D (6 bases). V lost 3 bases and J 7 bases, leaving 10 bases between the germline ends. CDR3 length equals 12 residues. Germline CDR1 reads SGHTS; CDR2 reads YDEGEE. The CDR3 bases are TGTGCCAGCAGCTATACAGGGTTTGAAGCTTTCTTT. It is translated as CASSYTGFEAFF.

The chain employs TRBV19 and TRBJ2-3, with TRBD1 identical over 9 bases. Germline loops: CDR1 LNHDA, CDR2 SQIVND (reference sequence). The junction had 9 bases not matched to a gene; V was cut back by 4 bases and J by 4 bases. The CDR3 covers 16 residues. CDR3: CASSKTGGAKSDTQYF. The DNA for the CDR3 is TGTGCCAGTAGTAAAACAGGGGGCGCGAAGTCAGATACGCAGTATTTT.